The rows below give T cell receptor beta chains drawn from one sample of a study of human T cells and chemical hapten exposure. MiXCR was run by TCRdb on the RACE reads, yielding one entry per CDR3 protein. The data hold approximately 52,000 distinct CDR3 sequences, with approximately 11% observed a single time. The sequenced sample was whole blood, obtained in connection with sensitization to the hapten diphenylcyclopropenone (DPC). The receptors shown here come from a woman aged 40 to 50 with alopecia areata. Some clones in this sample may be carry-over from other donors' samples. Each CDR3 is given with its conserved first and last residue. D genes are given only for firm matches. Not every row has a clone size; where given, it reads once, few, many or a size class.

J: TRBJ1-4
V: TRBV20-1
D: .
size: many
CDR3: CSARDPGQMGEKLFF
DNA: TGCAGTGCTAGAGATCCGGGACAAATGGGGGAAAAACTGTTTTTT

J: TRBJ1-2
V: TRBV7-9
D: .
size: .
CDR3: CASSLASLNYGYTF
DNA: TGTGCCAGCAGCTTAGCCAGCCTTAACTATGGCTACACCTTC

J: TRBJ2-1
V: TRBV30
D: TRBD1
size: .
CDR3: CASTGYNEQFF
DNA: TGTGCCTCGACAGGGTACAATGAGCAGTTCTTC

J: TRBJ2-3
V: TRBV11-2
D: TRBD1
size: many
CDR3: CASSPRGPPADTQYF
DNA: TGTGCCAGCAGCCCCAGGGGGCCCCCGGCAGATACGCAGTATTTT

J: TRBJ1-3
V: TRBV10-3
D: TRBD1
size: .
CDR3: CAISESPGQGNTIYF
DNA: TGTGCCATCAGTGAGTCCCCGGGACAGGGAAACACCATATATTTT

J: TRBJ2-5
V: TRBV5-4
D: TRBD1
size: few
CDR3: CASSLGQGLQETQYF
DNA: TGTGCCAGCAGCTTGGGACAGGGATTGCAAGAGACCCAGTACTTC

J: TRBJ1-5
V: TRBV2
D: .
size: few
CDR3: CASSELWLQPQHF
DNA: TGTGCCAGCAGTGAGCTTTGGCTACAGCCCCAGCATTTT

J: TRBJ2-7
V: TRBV7-2
D: .
size: many
CDR3: CASSLTSYEQYF
DNA: TGTGCCAGCAGCTTAACCAGTTACGAGCAGTACTTC

J: TRBJ1-5
V: TRBV10-3
D: .
size: many
CDR3: CAISDGNQPQHF
DNA: TGTGCCATCAGTGACGGGAATCAGCCCCAGCATTTT

J: TRBJ2-7
V: TRBV7-2
D: .
size: many
CDR3: CASSLARTYEQYF
DNA: TGTGCCAGCAGCTTAGCCCGGACCTACGAGCAGTACTTC

J: TRBJ2-2
V: TRBV28
D: .
size: .
CDR3: CASSLTTGELFF
DNA: TGTGCCAGCAGTTTGACCACCGGGGAGCTGTTTTTT

J: TRBJ1-5
V: TRBV20-1
D: TRBD1
size: .
CDR3: CSAMTGGGNQPQHF
DNA: TGCAGTGCTATGACAGGGGGAGGCAATCAGCCCCAGCATTTT

J: TRBJ2-3
V: TRBV12-3/TRBV12-4
D: .
size: medium-sized
CDR3: CASGKGDPPDTQYF
DNA: TGTGCCAGCGGGAAAGGGGACCCCCCAGATACGCAGTATTTT

J: TRBJ2-3
V: TRBV7-9
D: .
size: many
CDR3: CASSPTSPTQYF
DNA: TGTGCCAGCAGCCCCACTTCCCCTACGCAGTATTTT

J: TRBJ2-7
V: TRBV28
D: .
size: .
CDR3: CASSLSGVPYEQYF
DNA: TGTGCCAGCAGTTTATCCGGGGTACCCTACGAGCAGTACTTC

J: TRBJ1-5
V: TRBV28
D: .
size: many
CDR3: CASSPGTAKHQPQHF
DNA: TGTGCCAGCAGCCCTGGGACGGCGAAGCACCAGCCCCAGCATTTT

J: TRBJ1-4
V: TRBV19
D: .
size: many
CDR3: CASRYRDSNEKLFF
DNA: TGTGCCAGTAGGTACAGGGATTCTAATGAAAAACTGTTTTTT

J: TRBJ2-1
V: TRBV18
D: .
size: .
CDR3: CASSRRTQTDEQFF
DNA: TGTGCCAGCTCACGTCGGACCCAAACAGATGAGCAGTTCTTC

J: TRBJ1-5
V: TRBV29-1
D: .
size: many
CDR3: CSVEVGAAQPQHF
DNA: TGCAGCGTTGAAGTTGGGGCGGCTCAGCCCCAGCATTTT

J: TRBJ2-5
V: TRBV29-1
D: TRBD2
size: .
CDR3: CSVGLDGETQYF
DNA: TGCAGCGTCGGACTAGACGGAGAGACCCAGTACTTC

J: TRBJ2-7
V: TRBV28
D: .
size: few
CDR3: CASSLTRYEQYF
DNA: TGTGCCAGCAGCCTTACCCGCTACGAGCAGTACTTC

J: TRBJ1-1
V: TRBV11-2
D: .
size: .
CDR3: CASSLVLGQNTEAFF
DNA: TGTGCCAGCAGCTTAGTGCTCGGGCAGAACACTGAAGCTTTCTTT

J: TRBJ2-1
V: TRBV7-3
D: .
size: few
CDR3: CASSPLAGWNEQFF
DNA: TGTGCCAGCAGCCCGCTTGCGGGGTGGAATGAGCAGTTCTTC

J: TRBJ1-6
V: TRBV12-3/TRBV12-4
D: .
size: many
CDR3: CASSRTVTNSPLHF
DNA: TGTGCCAGCAGTCGGACAGTCACTAATTCACCCCTCCACTTT

J: TRBJ1-2
V: TRBV19
D: .
size: .
CDR3: CASRAEYGYTF
DNA: TGTGCCAGTCGCGCGGAATACGGCTACACCTTC

J: TRBJ1-4
V: TRBV20-1
D: TRBD1
size: few
CDR3: CSARRSDRAQNEKLFF
DNA: TGCAGTGCTAGACGCTCGGACAGGGCACAGAATGAAAAACTGTTTTTT

J: TRBJ1-2
V: TRBV30
D: .
size: few
CDR3: CAWSVQGPDYGYTF
DNA: TGTGCCTGGAGTGTCCAAGGGCCCGACTATGGCTACACCTTC